One sample yielded the 16 T cell receptor beta chains listed below, sequenced in a study of blood T cell repertoires in COVID-19. The method was immunoSEQ multiplex PCR; TCRdb's version includes in-frame clones alone and lacks a portion of them. The data contain tens of thousands of clones, approximately 80% of them seen just once; the ten biggest clones take up 15%. The material sequenced was peripheral blood. These receptor sequences come from a man in his fifties or sixties with COVID-19, enrolled during active disease.

This rearrangement joins TRBV5-4 to TRBJ2-5; TRBD2 matches 8 bases. CDR1 SGHNT and CDR2 YYREEE come from the germline V gene (reference sequence). V was pared by 5 bases and J by 7 bases, with 22 bases of the junction left unmatched. The CDR3 totals 18 residues. The CDR3, as DNA: TGTGCCAGCAGGGCCGAGTCCTCTCGGGGGGGGGCGATTGTGACCCAGTACTTC. Translation: CASRAESSRGGAIVTQYF.

The chain joins TRBV5-1 to TRBJ1-2; TRBD1 matches 7 bases. This CDR3 contains 14 residues. Germline CDR1 reads SGHRS; CDR2 reads YFSETQ. With 4 bases clipped from V and 5 bases from J, the junction kept 8 bases outside the gene matches. The CDR3 loop is CASSEGQNLYGYTF. The CDR3 coding sequence is TGCGCCAGCAGCGAGGGACAGAATCTATATGGCTACACCTTC.

The CDR3 region is CASSSQSGNTEAFF. DNA of the CDR3: TGTGCCAGCAGCTCCCAATCGGGAAACACTGAAGCTTTCTTT. The J gene is TRBJ1-1, the V gene TRBV7-9; D not certain. Germline values: CDR1 SEHNR, CDR2 FQNEAQ (reference sequence). The CDR3 covers 14 residues. Trimming pared 4 bases from V and 2 bases from J, leaving 11 bases between.

This clone was counted a few times. The chain combines TRBV30 with TRBJ1-5; possible D gene TRBD1, 5 bases. The V gene lost 3 bases and the J gene lost 10 bases, with 10 bases spanning the gap. The length of the CDR3 is 11 residues. Germline V CDR1 and CDR2: GTSNPN, SVGIG (reference sequence). As DNA, the CDR3 is TGTGCCTGGAGCGGCGGGGGACCCCAGCATTTT. This codes for CAWSGGGPQHF.

This clone showed up just a few times. The rearrangement joins TRBV29-1 to TRBJ1-2, with D possibly matching TRBD1 (5 bases). The CDR3 has 14 residues. V lost 4 bases, J lost 8 bases, and 20 bases lay in between. Germline values: CDR1 SQVTM, CDR2 ANQGSEA. In DNA, the CDR3 is TGCAGCGTTGCGCAAGAGACAGAGGTGGGAGGCTACACCTTC. Protein product: CSVAQETEVGGYTF.

This chain connects TRBV20-1 to TRBJ2-3; D remains unclear. Trimming took 3 bases from V and 7 from J, leaving 14 bases between them. Germline V CDR1 and CDR2: DFQATT, SNEGSKA (reference sequence). The CDR3 loop spans 13 amino acids. This CDR3 reads CSASRGDSNTQYF. The CDR3 nucleotides are TGCAGTGCTAGTAGAGGAGATTCAAATACGCAGTATTTT.

V and J are TRBV19 and TRBJ1-1; 8 bases match TRBD1. The length of the CDR3 is 16 residues. From germline, CDR1 is LNHDA and CDR2 SQIVND (reference sequence). V lost 7 bases to trimming and J lost 0 bases; unmatched junction nucleotides: 10. CDR3 DNA: TGTGCCAGTACATTCTGGGCAGGGGGCTTGAACACTGAAGCTTTCTTT. Translation gives CASTFWAGGLNTEAFF.

The sample holds one count of this clone. The chain has TRBV15 and TRBJ2-2; TRBD2 might be the D (7 bases). Germline V gene sequence: CDR1 LNHNV, CDR2 YYDKDF (reference sequence). V was cut by 0 bases and J by 6 bases, with 20 bases left in between. The CDR3 is 18 amino acids. CDR3 in amino acids: CATSRDGVGGGIPGELFF. CDR3 nucleotides: TGTGCCACCAGCAGAGATGGGGTGGGCGGGGGCATACCCGGGGAGCTGTTTTTT. Looking up the rest from reference TRBV15 and TRBJ2-2 gives the full variable domain: DAMVIQNPRYQVTQFGKPVTLSCSQTLNHNVMYWYQQKSSQAPKLLFHYYDKDFNNEADTPDNFQSRRPNTSFCFLDIRSPGLGDTAMYLCATSRDGVGGGIPGELFFGEGSRLTVL.

The chain has TRBV19 and TRBJ2-1, with D maybe TRBD2 (6 bases). The CDR3 totals 18 residues. Between the trimmed V and J ends, which lost 6 bases and 4 bases, there was a span of 25 bases. Germline V gene sequence: CDR1 LNHDA, CDR2 SQIVND (reference sequence). CDR3: CASRGRGLRTNPYNEQFF. CDR3 bases: TGTGCCAGTAGGGGTAGGGGACTGCGAACCAACCCATACAATGAGCAGTTCTTC. Complete variable domain (other parts from reference TRBV19 and TRBJ2-1): DGGITQSPKYLFRKEGQNVTLSCEQNLNHDAMYWYRQDPGQGLRLIYYSQIVNDFQKGDIAEGYSVSREKKESFPLTVTSAQKNPTAFYLCASRGRGLRTNPYNEQFFGPGTRLTVL.

This clone has more than one count but fewer than ten. The rearrangement uses TRBV19 and TRBJ1-5; possible D gene TRBD1, 5 bases. The germline V and J ends were trimmed by 4 bases and 0 bases, with 10 bases remaining between them. The germline gives CDR1 LNHDA, CDR2 SQIVND (reference sequence). This CDR3 region has 15 residues. The CDR3 sequence: CASSNQGYSNQPQHF. The CDR3 DNA reads as TGTGCCAGTAGTAATCAGGGATATAGCAATCAGCCCCAGCATTTT. The whole variable domain, remainder taken from reference TRBV19 and TRBJ1-5, is DGGITQSPKYLFRKEGQNVTLSCEQNLNHDAMYWYRQDPGQGLRLIYYSQIVNDFQKGDIAEGYSVSREKKESFPLTVTSAQKNPTAFYLCASSNQGYSNQPQHFGDGTRLSIL.

This chain uses TRBV15 with TRBJ1-2, with TRBD1 as a possible D gene (5 bases). The CDR3 is 13 residues long. The germline V gene encodes CDR1 LNHNV and CDR2 YYDKDF (reference sequence). Trimming left V 5 bases short and J 2 bases short, with 9 bases between. CDR3 loop: CATSLDTNYGYTF. In nucleotides, the CDR3 is TGTGCCACCAGCCTGGACACGAACTATGGCTACACCTTC. Combining the CDR3 with reference TRBV15 and TRBJ1-2 gives the whole variable domain DAMVIQNPRYQVTQFGKPVTLSCSQTLNHNVMYWYQQKSSQAPKLLFHYYDKDFNNEADTPDNFQSRRPNTSFCFLDIRSPGLGDTAMYLCATSLDTNYGYTFGSGTRLTVV.

This clone turned up a few times. The chain employs TRBV4-1 and TRBJ1-4, with TRBD1 identical over 10 bases. V was clipped by 4 bases and J by 10 bases; unmatched bases: 12. CDR1 and CDR2 from the germline V gene are MGHRA and YSYEKL. This CDR3 has 16 residues. CDR3 nucleotides: TGCGCCAGCAGCCGCACCTCAGACAGGGGGCAGGGAAAACTGTTTTTT. It translates to CASSRTSDRGQGKLFF.

This clone was observed a handful of times. The chain joins TRBV25-1 to TRBJ2-1; D is unresolved. Trimming pared 3 bases from V and 5 bases from J, leaving 11 bases between. The CDR3 runs 14 residues. Germline V gene sequence: CDR1 MGHDK, CDR2 SYGVNS. This chain's CDR3 is CASSEDTVNNEQFF. CDR3 sequence (DNA): TGTGCCAGCAGTGAGGATACAGTAAACAATGAGCAGTTCTTC.

The J gene is TRBJ2-1, the V gene TRBV21-1; the DNA was not compared with TRBD1, the D call given in the table. TRBV21-1 is a pseudogene segment. The CDR3 consists of 15 residues. The CDR3 region has the DNA TGTGCCAGCAGCAAAGGGAAACAGGGGGCAGGTGAGCAGTTCTTC. Translation: CASSKGKQGAGEQFF.

The CDR3 DNA reads TGTGCCAGCAGTTTAAGGGGACAGGGTTTTGGAAACACCATATATTTT. As protein: CASSLRGQGFGNTIYF. This chain connects TRBV27 to TRBJ1-3, with 9 nucleotides matching TRBD1. This CDR3 has 16 residues. Germline loops: CDR1 MNHEY, CDR2 SMNVEV (reference sequence). V was pared by 2 bases and J by 3 bases, with 5 bases of the junction left unmatched.

This rearrangement joins TRBV2 to TRBJ1-4; TRBD1 is a possible D gene (6 bases). The CDR3 extends over 15 amino acids. CDR1 is SNHLY and CDR2 is FYNNEI in the germline V gene. The V end was cut by 8 bases, the J end by 7 bases, with 20 bases between. Here the CDR3 DNA reads TGTGCCAGCGGTTACCTACAGGGTGTGGGTGAAAAACTGTTTTTT. Protein sequence: CASGYLQGVGEKLFF.